This TCR beta chain was sequenced for a study of blood T cell repertoires in COVID-19. Original processing notes: The assay estimated nucleated cells by amplifying reference gene primers. Only in-frame clones appear in the TCRdb table, and some are missing; sequencing was by immunoSEQ multiplex PCR. That table supplies the V and J calls and clone size; D and trimming were determined from the DNA. The sample lists about 23,000 clones; more than 80% were seen once. Per the germline V gene, CDR1 is LGHNT and CDR2 is FRNRAP. Trimming shortened V by 3 bases and J by 4 bases, and 10 bases separated the two germline ends. The CDR3 sequence is 13 residues long.

Sample: peripheral blood. This sequence joins TRBV12-5 and TRBJ2-7; D is possibly TRBD2 (5 bases). This clonotype originated in a human donor in a cohort sampled during active COVID-19. Written as DNA, the CDR3 is TGTGCTAGTGGTTTCGGACTCACGTACGAGCAGTACTTC. This sequence encodes CASGFGLTYEQYF.